These 17 T cell receptor beta chains came from one sample sequenced in a study of tumor-infiltrating lymphocytes in primary liver carcinoma. The tissue used was unsorted bulk material of about 20-33 mg. RNA and DNA were co-extracted from it with the AllPrep DNA/RNA mini kit. The researchers produced TCR beta cDNA from around 500 ng total RNA with a constant-region primer. Slightly modified ARM-PCR with three nested multiplex PCR rounds yielded TCR beta libraries. Use of TRBV1-TRBV30 forward primers with a C-beta reverse primer characterized the first two PCR rounds, which lasted around 10 cycles each. Using its own MiXCR run on the multiplex PCR reads, TCRdb lists one record per CDR3 protein. Of tens of thousands of distinct CDR3 sequences detected, approximately 62% appear once; the ten largest clones hold less than 30%. Sequencing was carried out using tumor-adjacent normal liver tissue. The receptors stem from a man between 35 and 55 years old with primary liver carcinoma and hepatitis B virus infection.

On this clonotype itself: A much larger clonotype is one base distant, so this may be a read error. The chain has TRBV10-3 and TRBJ2-1; D is perhaps TRBD2 (5 bases). Germline assignment: CDR1 ENHRY and CDR2 SYGVKD. The CDR3 runs to 15 residues. CDR3 in DNA: TGTGCCATCAGCCCGACTATCCAATCCTACAATAAGCAGTTCTTC. Its protein product is CAISPTIQSYNKQFF.

This chain uses TRBV6-1 with TRBJ2-1; 8 bases are shared with TRBD2. This CDR3 region has 16 residues. CDR1 and CDR2 (germline): MNHNS, SASEGT. With V trimmed by 3 bases and J by 6 bases, 10 bases remained unmatched. The CDR3 DNA sequence: TGTGCCAGCAGTGACCGCCCCGGGACTAGTGGCAATGAGCAGTTCTTC. Its translation: CASSDRPGTSGNEQFF.

This clonotype was observed a single time. A read error may account for a junction end that differs from germline. This chain uses TRBV11-2 with TRBJ2-1; 7 nucleotides match TRBD2. CDR1 and CDR2 from the germline V gene are SGHAT and FQNNGV. The CDR3 consists of 19 residues. CDR3 nucleotide sequence: TGTGCCAGCAGCTTAGATGGGCGACTCAGCGGGACCCTTTACAATGAACAGTTCTTT. Its protein is CASSLDGRLSGTLYNEQFF.

Many counts were recorded for this clonotype. The V call is TRBV6-2 or TRBV6-3, the J call TRBJ1-1; D remains ambiguous. The V gene lost 2 bases and the J gene lost 5 bases, with 6 bases spanning the gap. The CDR3 extends over 12 amino acids. Germline-derived CDR1 and CDR2 are MNHEY and SVGEGT. In nucleotides, the CDR3 is TGTGCCAGCAGTTACGGGTTTACTGAAGCTTTCTTT. Translation: CASSYGFTEAFF.

About this clonotype: Here the CDR3 omits its conserved ending phenylalanine or tryptophan, so a read error is the likely source. The V gene is TRBV29-1, the J gene TRBJ2-2, with D perhaps TRBD2 (6 bases). The CDR3 runs to 15 residues. CDR1 and CDR2 (germline): SQVTM, ANQGSEA. Deletions cut 4 bases from V and 0 bases from J, with 12 bases between. CDR3 nucleotide sequence: TGCAGCGTTGGGGCTAGCGCGGCGAACACCGGGGAGCTGTTTTCT. Its translation: CSVGASAANTGELFS.

This clonotype is a singleton in its sample. It is likely a read error, because the conserved phenylalanine at the end of the CDR3 is missing. The chain employs TRBV5-1 and TRBJ2-7, with TRBD2 matching over 12 bases. The CDR3 runs to 15 residues. Germline assignment: CDR1 SGHRS and CDR2 YFSETQ. The CDR3 region has the DNA TGTGCCAGCACCACGACTAGCGGGAGCTCCTACGAGCAGTACTTA. Protein sequence: CASTTTSGSSYEQYL.

This clonotype was recorded at least ten times. This chain links TRBV5-1 with TRBJ2-3; no clear D gene. Germline V gene lookup returns CDR1 SGHRS and CDR2 YFSETQ. Trimming took 2 bases from V and 3 from J, leaving 10 bases between them. The CDR3 is 14 amino acids. CDR3 nucleotides: TGCGCCAGCAGCTTTGGCGAGTCGACAGATACGCAGTATTTT. Its protein is CASSFGESTDTQYF.

This clonotype was observed many times. The genes are TRBV6-2 or TRBV6-3 and TRBJ2-2; no definite D call. Germline CDR1 MNHEY, CDR2 SVGEGT. The V end was cut by 6 bases, the J end by 3 bases, with 14 bases between. The CDR3 spans 15 residues. The CDR3 DNA sequence: TGTGCCAGCAGGGACCAATATCTAGACACCGGGGAGCTGTTTTTT. Translated, it gives CASRDQYLDTGELFF.

With regard to this clonotype: The conserved closing phenylalanine or tryptophan is absent in this CDR3, likely reflecting a read error. The chain carries TRBV7-8 and TRBJ2-7; D gene uncertain. Germline-derived CDR1 and CDR2 are SGHVS and FQNEAQ. There are 11 residues in the CDR3. The CDR3 region has the DNA TGTGCCAGCAGCTTATCCTGCGAGCAGTACTAC. This sequence encodes CASSLSCEQYY.

V is TRBV29-1 and J is TRBJ1-5; 7 nucleotides line up with TRBD1. CDR1 is SQVTM and CDR2 is ANQGSEA in the germline V gene. The CDR3 runs to 13 residues. The V gene end was trimmed by 3 bases and the J gene end by 4 bases; junction bases not matched to a gene: 3. As DNA, the CDR3 is TGCAGCGTTGAGACAGGGTGGAATCAGCCCCAGCATTTT. Protein sequence: CSVETGWNQPQHF.

With regard to this clonotype: One end of the junction does not line up with germline, which may come from a read error. The J gene is TRBJ2-4, the V gene TRBV29-1; tentatively, D is TRBD2 (6 bases). Per the germline V gene, CDR1 is SQVTM and CDR2 is ANQGSEA. The CDR3 is 12 amino acids. The CDR3 nucleotides read TGCAGCGTAATTCACTGGCGGGGCATTCAGTACTTT. Translated: CSVIHWRGIQYF.

About this clonotype: Compared with germline, one end of the junction differs, possibly owing to a read error. This chain uses TRBV4-1 with TRBJ1-5, with D perhaps TRBD1 (5 bases). The germline CDR1 and CDR2 sequences are MGHRA and YSYEKL. The CDR3 sequence is 15 residues long. The CDR3: CASSQMGVASQPLHF. The CDR3 nucleotides are TGCGCCAGCAGCCAAATGGGGGTGGCCAGCCAGCCCCTGCATTTT.

Concerning this clonotype itself: Given a much more abundant clone one base away, this may be a read error. The gene calls are TRBV28 and TRBJ1-5; 7 bases are shared with TRBD1. Germline trimming cut 6 bases from V and 4 bases from J; bases unmatched to any gene: 9. The CDR3 contains 15 residues. The germline CDR1 and CDR2 sequences are MDHEN and SYDVKM. In nucleotides, the CDR3 is TGTGCCAGCAGCCTCTGGGCAGGGGGGAATCAGCCCCAGCATTTT. It yields the protein CASSLWAGGNQPQHF.

About this clonotype: The junction does not match germline at one end; this may be a read error. The chain uses TRBV11-2 and TRBJ2-7, with a weak D call TRBD2 (6 bases). Germline-derived CDR1 and CDR2 are SGHAT and FQNNGV. The CDR3 contains 13 residues. The CDR3: CASSYGGASEQYF. CDR3 coding DNA: TGTGCCAGTAGCTACGGAGGGGCTAGTGAGCAGTACTTC.

The J gene is TRBJ1-1, the V gene TRBV6-6; D possibly corresponds to TRBD1 (6 bases). The V end lost 7 bases, the J end lost 2 bases, and 14 bases lay between the germline ends. CDR3 length: 14 amino acids. Germline V gene sequence: CDR1 MNHNY, CDR2 SVGAGI (reference sequence). CDR3 DNA: TGTGCCAGCACTCTACAGGGCCCTAACACTGAAGCTTTCTTT. This codes for CASTLQGPNTEAFF.

This chain joins TRBV4-1 and TRBJ2-7; maybe TRBD2 (5 bases). With the DNA end fitting TRBJ2-1 better, the J assignment may be wrong. Germline V gene sequence: CDR1 MGHRA, CDR2 YSYEKL. The CDR3 has 16 residues. As DNA, the CDR3 is TGCGCCAGCAGCCAAGCGAAGCAGGCTAGCTCCTGCGAGCAGTTCTTC. It yields the protein CASSQAKQASSCEQFF.

In the case of this clonotype: The CDR3 does not close with the conserved phenylalanine or tryptophan, likely indicating a read error. The CDR3 region has the DNA TGCGACAGCAGCCAAGCTTGGCCAGGGGCCTACGAGCAGTACCTC. It is translated as CDSSQAWPGAYEQYL. J is TRBJ2-7 and V is TRBV4-3; possible D gene TRBD1, 6 bases. Germline V gene sequence: CDR1 LGHNA, CDR2 YSLEER. This CDR3 has 15 residues.